A single sample gave rise to the 12 T cell receptor beta chains below, sequenced in a study of cytomegalovirus exposure and HLA in healthy donors. Primers: 60 Vbeta forward and 13 Jbeta reverse. Sequencing used immunoSEQ multiplex PCR; TCRdb keeps in-frame clones, though not all of them. Of around 200,000 clones in the sample, about 80% are singletons; the top ten hold 15% to 19%. Sequenced sample: PBMCs. The receptor set was obtained from a man aged 35 to 55 in good health and CMV-seronegative.

This chain connects TRBV5-1 to TRBJ2-5; no firm D call. Near its end, the DNA agrees better with TRBJ2-7, so the J call may be wrong. CDR3 size: 13 residues. Germline V CDR1 and CDR2: SGHRS, YFSETQ. The CDR3 coding sequence is TGCGCCAGCAGCTTGGTTAGTTCCTACGAGCAGTACTTC. Its translation is CASSLVSSYEQYF.

The genes are TRBV2 and TRBJ2-5; TRBD2 aligns across 7 bases. Germline V gene data show CDR1 as SNHLY and CDR2 as FYNNEI. The CDR3 consists of 13 residues. The J segment lost 2 bases and the V segment lost 5 bases, leaving 2 bases of the junction unmatched. CDR3 coding DNA: TGTGCCAGCAGTAAGGGACTACAAGAGACCCAGTACTTC. This gives the protein CASSKGLQETQYF. Full variable domain (remainder filled in from reference TRBV2 and TRBJ2-5): EPEVTQTPSHQVTQMGQEVILRCVPISNHLYFYWYRQILGQKVEFLVSFYNNEISEKSEIFDDQFSVERPDGSNFTLKIRSTKLEDSAMYFCASSKGLQETQYFGPGTRLLVL.

The chain carries TRBV9 and TRBJ1-2; D perhaps matches TRBD1 (6 bases). V was trimmed by 3 bases and J by 4 bases, leaving 13 bases between them. CDR1 is SGDLS and CDR2 is YYNGEE in the germline V gene. The CDR3 extends over 14 amino acids. The CDR3 loop is CASSGRQAIYGYTF. The CDR3 DNA follows: TGTGCCAGCAGCGGGCGACAGGCCATCTATGGCTACACCTTC.

V usage is TRBV6-6 and J usage is TRBJ2-5, with TRBD2 as a possible D gene (6 bases). The CDR3 extends over 14 amino acids. Deletions cut 6 bases from V and 2 bases from J, with 13 bases between. CDR1 is MNHNY, CDR2 SVGAGI, per germline (reference sequence). In nucleotides, the CDR3 is TGTGCCAGCAGACCAACCAGCGGGCAAGAGACCCAGTACTTC. This codes for CASRPTSGQETQYF.

The gene calls are TRBV19 and TRBJ2-5; 11 bases align to TRBD2. Trimming removed 4 bases from V and 1 base from J; junction bases left unmatched: 5. Germline assignment: CDR1 LNHDA and CDR2 SQIVND (reference sequence). The CDR3 is 16 residues long. The CDR3 sequence is CASSSPGLAAQETQYF. The CDR3 DNA reads TGTGCCAGTAGTAGTCCGGGACTAGCGGCCCAAGAGACCCAGTACTTC.

This clone was detected only a few times. V is TRBV7-9 and J is TRBJ1-3; 10 bases are a match to TRBD1. Looked up from germline, CDR1 is SEHNR and CDR2 is FQNEAQ (reference sequence). The V and J ends lost 1 base and 5 bases, in that order; junction bases with no gene match: 8. This CDR3 has 17 amino acids. The CDR3 nucleotides read TGTGCCAGCAGCTTAGAGATGGGACAGGGGATAAGAAACACCATATATTTT. Translation: CASSLEMGQGIRNTIYF.

This clone was counted once. The V gene is TRBV7-2, the J gene TRBJ2-3; unclear D gene. This CDR3 is built from 15 residues. Germline V gene data show CDR1 as SGHTA and CDR2 as FQGNSA. V was shortened by 2 bases and J by 0 bases, with 9 bases between the two germline ends. CDR3 sequence (DNA): TGTGCCAGCAGCTTACGCCCAGGAAGCACAGATACGCAGTATTTT. Protein sequence: CASSLRPGSTDTQYF. Together with reference TRBV7-2 and TRBJ2-3, the CDR3 gives the full variable domain: GAGVSQSPSNKVTEKGKDVELRCDPISGHTALYWYRQSLGQGLEFLIYFQGNSAPDKSGLPSDRFSAERTGGSVSTLTIQRTQQEDSAVYLCASSLRPGSTDTQYFGPGTRLTVL.

V and J are TRBV7-9 and TRBJ2-7; maybe TRBD1 (6 bases). Trimming left V 6 bases short and J 6 bases short, with 21 bases between. Looked up from germline, CDR1 is SEHNR and CDR2 is FQNEAQ (reference sequence). The CDR3 extends over 15 amino acids. The DNA of the CDR3 is TGTGCCAGCAGTCCCCAATTGGACAGCTTTTTCGAGCAGTACTTC. Translating it yields CASSPQLDSFFEQYF.

In its sample, this clone was seen a few times. This sequence joins TRBV19 and TRBJ1-1; 7 nucleotides align to TRBD1. Losses at the gene ends were 4 bases for V and 2 bases for J; bases not matched to a gene: 10. CDR3 size: 16 residues. In germline, CDR1 is LNHDA, CDR2 SQIVND (reference sequence). CDR3 DNA: TGTGCCAGTAGTAATGGGATGGACAGGTTTAACACTGAAGCTTTCTTT. It codes for CASSNGMDRFNTEAFF.

The genes are TRBV10-3 and TRBJ2-1; maybe TRBD1 (6 bases). Germline V gene data show CDR1 as ENHRY and CDR2 as SYGVKD. This CDR3 region has 13 residues. Trimming cost V 9 bases and J 2 bases, with 11 bases left between them. The CDR3 protein is CAIGWTAYNEQFF. The CDR3 coding sequence is TGTGCCATAGGTTGGACAGCCTACAATGAGCAGTTCTTC.

CDR3 protein: CASSLEIFGANVLTF. DNA for the CDR3: TGCGCCAGCAGCTTGGAAATATTTGGGGCCAACGTCCTGACTTTC. V usage is TRBV5-1 and J usage is TRBJ2-6; D is ambiguous. The CDR3 loop spans 15 amino acids. CDR1 is SGHRS, CDR2 YFSETQ, per germline. Trimming left V 0 bases short and J 3 bases short, with 7 bases between.

This sequence joins TRBV7-2 and TRBJ2-7; 9 positions match TRBD1. The CDR3 length is 13 residues. Germline trimming cut 2 bases from V and 7 bases from J; bases unmatched to any gene: 3. CDR1 SGHTA and CDR2 FQGNSA come from the germline V gene. The CDR3 loop reads CASSLRTGEEQYF. The CDR3 DNA reads TGTGCCAGCAGCTTAAGGACAGGGGAGGAGCAGTACTTC.